This TCR beta chain was observed in a study of T cell repertoires in cytomegalovirus infection. MiXCR, applied by TCRdb to the reads, yields one record per CDR3 protein. The data contain about 160,000 distinct CDR3 sequences, about 22% of them singletons. This CDR3 contains 16 residues. Germline CDR1 and CDR2: SGHVS and FNYEAQ. Trimming removed 5 bases from V and 6 bases from J, with 20 bases in between. In this sample, this clonotype turned up a few times. What it recognizes is unknown. The J gene is TRBJ2-1, the V gene TRBV7-6, with a weak D call TRBD1 (7 bases). This clonotype originated in a human donor in good health (CMV status not recorded). Some clones in this sample may be carry-over from other donors' samples. The input for sequencing was CD8+ T cells from cultured PBMCs, taken from culture after CMV antigen stimulation. In nucleotides, the CDR3 is TGTGCCAGCAGCCTCCGGGGGACAGCGACCCCCAATGAGCAGTTCTTC. It yields the protein CASSLRGTATPNEQFF.